The clone carrying this T cell receptor (beta chain) was found a few times. The antigen is undetermined. Germline V gene lookup returns CDR1 PRHDT and CDR2 FYEKMQ (reference sequence). The CDR3 extends over 16 amino acids. V lost 0 bases and J 7 bases, leaving 13 bases between the germline ends. The data were obtained in a study of cytomegalovirus exposure and HLA in healthy donors. The PCR was carried out with 60 Vbeta primers and 13 Jbeta primers. Sequencing used immunoSEQ multiplex PCR; TCRdb keeps in-frame clones, though not all of them. The data contain about 89,000 clones, 64% of them seen just once; the ten biggest clones take up about 2.5%. General study results and limits: Earlier analysis looked at TCR beta V segments, and most were productive about 87% or about 30% of the time.

The specimen sequenced was PBMCs. This chain uses TRBV13 with TRBJ1-6, with a possible D match to TRBD1 (6 bases). The TCR originated in a human donor in good health. In nucleotides, the CDR3 is TGTGCCAGCAGCTTAGGAAGACAGGTTCCCAATTCACCCCTCCACTTT. Its protein product is CASSLGRQVPNSPLHF. The full variable domain, rest sourced from reference TRBV13 and TRBJ1-6, is AAGVIQSPRHLIKEKRETATLKCYPIPRHDTVYWYQQGPGQDPQFLISFYEKMQSDKGSIPDRFSAQQFSDYHSELNMSSLELGDSALYFCASSLGRQVPNSPLHFGNGTRLTVT.